The 10 T cell receptor beta chains below all came from one sample that was sequenced in a study of cytomegalovirus exposure and HLA in healthy donors. With 60 Vbeta and 13 Jbeta primers, the PCR was carried out. Profiling relied on immunoSEQ multiplex PCR, and the TCRdb table lists in-frame clones only, not all of them. The data contain about 170,000 clones, about four fifths of them seen just once; the ten biggest clones take up roughly 5.2%. The sequencing sample was made of PBMCs. The receptors were sampled from a girl aged 10-17 years in good health and CMV-seropositive.

This chain uses TRBV5-5 with TRBJ1-3, with TRBD1 as a possible D gene (6 bases). The ends were cut back, 1 base at V and 9 bases at J, with 17 bases in the middle. There are 15 residues in the CDR3. CDR1 is SGHKS, CDR2 YYEKEE, per germline (reference sequence). This CDR3 is CASSLSTGSPSTIYF. As DNA, the CDR3 is TGTGCCAGCAGCTTGTCAACAGGGTCCCCAAGCACCATATATTTT.

This clone appeared a single time. V is TRBV12-5 and J is TRBJ2-4, with D possibly TRBD2 on 5 matching bases. CDR3 length: 13 residues. Deletions cut 4 bases from V and 8 bases from J, with 12 bases between. Looked up from germline, CDR1 is LGHNT and CDR2 is FRNRAP. CDR3 in DNA: TGTGCTAGTGGTTCCTCCCGGGGATACATTCAGTACTTC. It translates to CASGSSRGYIQYF.

The chain links TRBV10-1 to TRBJ2-1; D unresolved. Germline CDR1 reads WNHNN; CDR2 reads SYGVQD (reference sequence). The CDR3 covers 13 residues. The V end lost 2 bases, the J end lost 5 bases, and 7 bases lay between the germline ends. The CDR3 sequence: CASSEEKDNEQFF. The CDR3 DNA reads as TGCGCCAGCAGTGAGGAGAAAGACAATGAGCAGTTCTTC.

The V and J genes are TRBV5-8 and TRBJ2-3; D might be TRBD1 (8 bases). The V gene lost 0 bases and the J gene lost 6 bases, with 17 bases spanning the gap. The CDR3 has 16 residues. Germline-derived CDR1 and CDR2 are SGHTS and YDEGEE. CDR3: CASSLGRGLGRDTQYF. In DNA form, the CDR3 reads TGTGCCAGCAGCTTGGGCAGGGGGCTCGGGAGGGATACGCAGTATTTT.

In DNA form, the CDR3 reads TGTGCCAGCAGCTTACCGACAGGGCCCTATGGCTACACCTTC. It translates to CASSLPTGPYGYTF. This sequence joins TRBV5-6 and TRBJ1-2; 7 nucleotides agree with TRBD1. The V segment lost 2 bases and the J segment 4 bases; nucleotides outside the gene matches: 5. Germline V gene lookup returns CDR1 SGHDT and CDR2 YYEEEE. The CDR3 has 14 amino acids.

This rearrangement joins TRBV10-3 to TRBJ1-1; D is possibly TRBD1 (5 bases). The length of the CDR3 is 13 residues. The V end was cut by 4 bases, the J end by 2 bases, with 8 bases between. Germline CDR1 and CDR2: ENHRY and SYGVKD. The CDR3 here is CAISAGGNTEAFF. DNA of the CDR3: TGTGCCATCAGTGCCGGGGGAAACACTGAAGCTTTCTTT.

The rearrangement joins TRBV6-1 to TRBJ1-1, with a tentative D call TRBD1 (6 bases). Germline CDR1 is MNHNS and CDR2 is SASEGT. This CDR3 is built from 13 residues. Deletions cut 2 bases from V and 6 bases from J, with 10 bases between. The CDR3 reads CASSETGRAEAFF. In DNA form, the CDR3 reads TGTGCCAGCAGTGAAACAGGGAGGGCTGAAGCTTTCTTT.

CDR3 region: CASSYQDSNTEAFF. CDR3 coding DNA: TGTGCCAGCAGTTACCAGGACAGCAACACTGAAGCTTTCTTT. The rearrangement uses TRBV6-5 and TRBJ1-1, with TRBD1 as a possible D gene (6 bases). V lost 2 bases, J lost 2 bases, and 9 bases lay in between. This CDR3 is 14 amino acids long. CDR1 and CDR2 from the germline V gene are MNHEY and SVGAGI.

This chain connects TRBV11-2 to TRBJ1-5; D gene uncertain. V was clipped by 3 bases and J by 5 bases, with 8 bases between them. In germline, CDR1 is SGHAT, CDR2 FQNNGV. The length of the CDR3 is 13 residues. The CDR3 DNA follows: TGTGCCAGCAGCTTTCCGGAGGATCAGCCCCAGCATTTT. Translating gives CASSFPEDQPQHF.

V usage is TRBV7-6 and J usage is TRBJ1-5; no definite D call. The CDR3 covers 13 residues. V was shortened by 2 bases and J by 4 bases, with 6 bases between the two germline ends. CDR1 and CDR2 (germline): SGHVS, FNYEAQ. CDR3 protein: CASSLKENQPQHF. Here the CDR3 DNA reads TGTGCCAGCAGCTTAAAGGAGAATCAGCCCCAGCATTTT.